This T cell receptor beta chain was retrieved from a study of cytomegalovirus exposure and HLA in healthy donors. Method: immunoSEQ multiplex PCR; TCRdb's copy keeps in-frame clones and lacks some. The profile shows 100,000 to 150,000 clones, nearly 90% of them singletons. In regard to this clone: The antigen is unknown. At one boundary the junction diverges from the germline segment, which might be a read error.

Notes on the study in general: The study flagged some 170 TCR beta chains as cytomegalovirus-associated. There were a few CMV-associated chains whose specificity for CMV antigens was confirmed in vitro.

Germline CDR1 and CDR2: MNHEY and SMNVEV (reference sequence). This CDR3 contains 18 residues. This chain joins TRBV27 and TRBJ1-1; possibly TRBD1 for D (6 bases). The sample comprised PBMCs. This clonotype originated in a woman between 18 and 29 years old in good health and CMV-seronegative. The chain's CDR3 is CASSPQGSAVGLNSEAFF. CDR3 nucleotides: TGTGCCAGCAGCCCGCAGGGGAGCGCGGTCGGTCTGAACTCTGAAGCTTTCTTT.